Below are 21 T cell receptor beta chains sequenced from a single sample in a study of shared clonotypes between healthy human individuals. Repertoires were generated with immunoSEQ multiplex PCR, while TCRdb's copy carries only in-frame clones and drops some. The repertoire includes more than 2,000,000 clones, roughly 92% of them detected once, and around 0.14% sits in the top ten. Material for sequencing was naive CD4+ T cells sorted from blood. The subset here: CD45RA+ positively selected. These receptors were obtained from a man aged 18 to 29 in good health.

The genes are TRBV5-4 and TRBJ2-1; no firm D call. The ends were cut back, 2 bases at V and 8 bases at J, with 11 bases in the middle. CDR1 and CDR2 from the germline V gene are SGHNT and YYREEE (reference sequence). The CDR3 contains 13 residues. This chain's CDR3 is CASSFLGGYEQFF. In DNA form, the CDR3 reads TGTGCCAGCAGCTTCTTAGGCGGTTATGAGCAGTTCTTC.

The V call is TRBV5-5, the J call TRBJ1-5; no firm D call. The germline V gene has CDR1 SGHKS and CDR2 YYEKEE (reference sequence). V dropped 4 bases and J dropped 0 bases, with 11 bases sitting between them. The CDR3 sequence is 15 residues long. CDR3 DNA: TGTGCCAGCAGCCCAAGAGAATATAGCAATCAGCCCCAGCATTTT. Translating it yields CASSPREYSNQPQHF.

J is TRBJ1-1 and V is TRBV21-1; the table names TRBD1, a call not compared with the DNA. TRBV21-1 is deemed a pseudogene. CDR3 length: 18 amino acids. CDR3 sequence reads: CASSKGDSLKPMNTEAFF. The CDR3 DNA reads TGTGCCAGCAGCAAGGGGGACAGTCTAAAACCCATGAACACTGAAGCTTTCTTT.

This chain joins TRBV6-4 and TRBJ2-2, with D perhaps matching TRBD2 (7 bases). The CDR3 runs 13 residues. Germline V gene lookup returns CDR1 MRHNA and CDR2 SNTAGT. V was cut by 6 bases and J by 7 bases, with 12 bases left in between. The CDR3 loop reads CASSEGGNGELFF. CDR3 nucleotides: TGTGCCAGCAGCGAGGGGGGGAACGGGGAGCTGTTTTTT.

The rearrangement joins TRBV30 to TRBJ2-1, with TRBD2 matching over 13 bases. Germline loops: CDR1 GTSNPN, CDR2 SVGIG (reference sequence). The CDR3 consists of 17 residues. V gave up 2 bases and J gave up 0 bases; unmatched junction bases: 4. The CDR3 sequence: CAWSRLAGGPSYNEQFF. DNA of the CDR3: TGTGCCTGGAGTAGACTAGCGGGAGGTCCCTCCTACAATGAGCAGTTCTTC.

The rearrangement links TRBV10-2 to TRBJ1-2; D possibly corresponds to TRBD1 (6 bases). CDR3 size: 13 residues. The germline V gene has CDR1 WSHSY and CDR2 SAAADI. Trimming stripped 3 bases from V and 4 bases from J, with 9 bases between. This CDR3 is CASSEQGLYGYTF. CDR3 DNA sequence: TGCGCCAGCAGTGAACAGGGTCTCTATGGCTACACCTTC.

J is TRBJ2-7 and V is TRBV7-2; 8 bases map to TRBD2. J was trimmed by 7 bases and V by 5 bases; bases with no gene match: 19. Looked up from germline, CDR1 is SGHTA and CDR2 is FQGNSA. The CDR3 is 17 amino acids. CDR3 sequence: CASSGRRLGLGFEEQYF. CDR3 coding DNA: TGTGCCAGCAGCGGGCGTCGGTTGGGACTAGGCTTTGAAGAGCAGTACTTC.

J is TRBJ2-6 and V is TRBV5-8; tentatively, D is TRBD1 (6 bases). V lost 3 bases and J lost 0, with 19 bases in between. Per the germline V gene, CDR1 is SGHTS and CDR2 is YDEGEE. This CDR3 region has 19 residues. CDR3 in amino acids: CASSSTGTLYYSGANVLTF. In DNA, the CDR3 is TGTGCCAGCAGCTCAACCGGGACACTTTATTACTCTGGGGCCAACGTCCTGACTTTC.

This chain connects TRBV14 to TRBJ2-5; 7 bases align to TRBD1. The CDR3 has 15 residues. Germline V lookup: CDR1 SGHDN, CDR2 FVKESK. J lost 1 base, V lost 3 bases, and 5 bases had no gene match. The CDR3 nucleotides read TGTGCCAGCAGCCAGATACAGGGGCCCCAAGAGACCCAGTACTTC. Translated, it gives CASSQIQGPQETQYF.

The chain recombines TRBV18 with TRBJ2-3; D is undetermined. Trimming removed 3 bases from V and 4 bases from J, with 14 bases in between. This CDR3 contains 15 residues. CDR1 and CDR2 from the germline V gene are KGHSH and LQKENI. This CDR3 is CASSPIPLPPDTQYF. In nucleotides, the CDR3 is TGTGCCAGCTCACCTATTCCTCTCCCGCCAGATACGCAGTATTTT. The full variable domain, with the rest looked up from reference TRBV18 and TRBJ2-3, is NAGVMQNPRHLVRRRGQEARLRCSPMKGHSHVYWYRQLPEEGLKFMVYLQKENIIDESGMPKERFSAEFPKEGPSILRIQQVVRGDSAAYFCASSPIPLPPDTQYFGPGTRLTVL.

In DNA, the CDR3 is TGTGCCATCAGTGAGTCCGCGGGGGGGGAGGAGCAGTACTTC. Its translation is CAISESAGGEEQYF. The V gene is TRBV10-3, the J gene TRBJ2-7, with 9 bases that match TRBD2. Germline V gene lookup returns CDR1 ENHRY and CDR2 SYGVKD. The CDR3 is 14 amino acids. J lost 7 bases, V lost 0 bases, and 4 bases had no gene match.

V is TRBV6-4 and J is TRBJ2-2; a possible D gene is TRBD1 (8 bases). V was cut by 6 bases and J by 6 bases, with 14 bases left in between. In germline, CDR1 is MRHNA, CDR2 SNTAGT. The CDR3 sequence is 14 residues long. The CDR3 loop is CASRGQGGSGELFF. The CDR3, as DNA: TGTGCCAGCAGAGGACAGGGAGGGTCCGGGGAGCTGTTTTTT.

CDR3 DNA sequence: TGCGCCAGCAGCCAAGGAGCGGGGCGAAATGAGCAGTTCTTC. It specifies CASSQGAGRNEQFF. The chain has TRBV4-1 and TRBJ2-1; 7 bases line up with TRBD2. Germline V gene lookup returns CDR1 MGHRA and CDR2 YSYEKL. Trimming removed 1 base from V and 7 bases from J; junction bases left unmatched: 4. The CDR3 has 14 residues.

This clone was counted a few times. The CDR3 bases are TGTGCCAGCACCCTAGAGAACACTGAAGCTTTCTTT. Its protein product is CASTLENTEAFF. The V gene is TRBV28, the J gene TRBJ1-1; D ambiguous. V shed 7 bases and J shed 1 base, with 7 bases lying between them. This CDR3 contains 12 residues. Germline V gene data show CDR1 as MDHEN and CDR2 as SYDVKM. Full variable domain (rest looked up from reference TRBV28 and TRBJ1-1): DVKVTQSSRYLVKRTGEKVFLECVQDMDHENMFWYRQDPGLGLRLIYFSYDVKMKEKGDIPEGYSVSREKKERFSLILESASTNQTSMYLCASTLENTEAFFGQGTRLTVV.

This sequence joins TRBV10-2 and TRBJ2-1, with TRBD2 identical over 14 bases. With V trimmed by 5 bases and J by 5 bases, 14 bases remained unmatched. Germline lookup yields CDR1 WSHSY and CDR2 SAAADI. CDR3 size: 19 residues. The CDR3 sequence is CASSPRTSGRPRRDNEQFF. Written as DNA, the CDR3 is TGCGCCAGCAGTCCTAGGACTAGCGGGAGGCCAAGGAGGGACAATGAGCAGTTCTTC.

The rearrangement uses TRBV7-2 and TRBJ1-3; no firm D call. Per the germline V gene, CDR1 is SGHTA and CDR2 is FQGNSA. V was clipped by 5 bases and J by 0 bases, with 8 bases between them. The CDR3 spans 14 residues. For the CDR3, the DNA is TGTGCCAGCAGCACGCAGTCCTCTGGAAACACCATATATTTT. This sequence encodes CASSTQSSGNTIYF.

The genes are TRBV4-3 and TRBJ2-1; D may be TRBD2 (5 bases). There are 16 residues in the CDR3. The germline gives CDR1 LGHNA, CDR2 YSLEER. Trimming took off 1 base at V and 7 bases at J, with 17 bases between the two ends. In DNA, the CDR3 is TGCGCCAGCAGCCAAGCTGCCTCCGGGGTATTAAATGAGCAGTTCTTC. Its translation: CASSQAASGVLNEQFF.

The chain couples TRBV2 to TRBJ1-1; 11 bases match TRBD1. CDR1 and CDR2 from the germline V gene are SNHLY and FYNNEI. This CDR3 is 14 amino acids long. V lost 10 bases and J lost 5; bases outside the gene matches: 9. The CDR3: CATKSGTGGTEAFF. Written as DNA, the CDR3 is TGTGCCACTAAATCCGGGACAGGGGGTACTGAAGCTTTCTTT.

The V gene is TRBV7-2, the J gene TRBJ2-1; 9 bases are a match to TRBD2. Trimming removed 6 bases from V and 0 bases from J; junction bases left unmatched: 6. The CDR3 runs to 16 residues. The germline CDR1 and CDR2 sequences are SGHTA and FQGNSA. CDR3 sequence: CASRTTSGGSYNEQFF. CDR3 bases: TGTGCCAGCAGAACGACTAGCGGAGGCTCCTACAATGAGCAGTTCTTC.

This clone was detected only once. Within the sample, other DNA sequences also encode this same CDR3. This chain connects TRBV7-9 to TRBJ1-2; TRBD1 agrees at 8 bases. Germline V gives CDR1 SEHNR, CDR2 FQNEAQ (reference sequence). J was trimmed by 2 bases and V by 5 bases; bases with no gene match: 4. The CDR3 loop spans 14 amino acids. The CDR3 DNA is TGTGCCAGCAGCCCGGACAGGGCAAACTATGGCTACACCTTC. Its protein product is CASSPDRANYGYTF.

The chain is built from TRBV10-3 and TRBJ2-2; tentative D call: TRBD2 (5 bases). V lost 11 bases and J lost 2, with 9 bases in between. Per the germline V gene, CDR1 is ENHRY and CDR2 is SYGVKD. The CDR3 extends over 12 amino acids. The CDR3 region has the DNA TGTGCCGGGCGGGCAAACACCGGGGAGCTGTTTTTT. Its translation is CAGRANTGELFF.